One sample yielded the 2 T cell receptor beta chains listed below, sequenced in a study of T cell responses to AZD1222 COVID-19 vaccine. Data came from immunoSEQ multiplex PCR; TCRdb stores just in-frame clones and leaves some out. This table has 80,000 or so clones, about 85% appearing once. The sequences come from peripheral blood, collected on day 0 of AZD1222 vaccination. The receptors come from an adult in good health.

Only a few counts were recorded for this clone. The chain recombines TRBV11-2 with TRBJ1-1; TRBD1 is a possible D gene (6 bases). The CDR3 covers 14 residues. Germline lookup yields CDR1 SGHAT and CDR2 FQNNGV. Trimming stripped 6 bases from V and 1 base from J, with 12 bases between. For the CDR3, the DNA is TGTGCCAGCAGATACAGGGCCGGGAACACTGAAGCTTTCTTT. It codes for CASRYRAGNTEAFF.

This chain joins TRBV15 and TRBJ1-5, with unresolved D. The CDR3 length is 12 residues. Trimming pared 9 bases from V and 3 bases from J, leaving 9 bases between. The germline V gene encodes CDR1 LNHNV and CDR2 YYDKDF (reference sequence). The chain's CDR3 is CATRGPNQPQHF. CDR3 sequence (DNA): TGTGCCACTCGGGGTCCCAATCAGCCCCAGCATTTT.